The 20 T cell receptor beta chains in this list originate from one sample, sequenced in a study of T cell responses to AZD1222 COVID-19 vaccine. TCRdb keeps only in-frame clones here, not all; method: immunoSEQ multiplex PCR. The table lists approximately 140,000 clones, about 89% of them singletons. This sample comprised peripheral blood, obtained 28 days after the second dose of the MenACWY control vaccine. The source of these receptors is an adult who received the MenACWY meningococcal vaccine as a control.

The V gene is TRBV5-8, the J gene TRBJ1-6; 7 nucleotides agree with TRBD1. The length of the CDR3 is 17 residues. Germline V gene lookup returns CDR1 SGHTS and CDR2 YDEGEE. The V and J ends lost 4 bases and 2 bases, in that order; junction bases with no gene match: 9. In DNA, the CDR3 is TGTGCCAGCAGCCGCGGGACAGCTTTCCCCTATAATTCACCCCTCCACTTT. Encoded protein: CASSRGTAFPYNSPLHF.

In regard to this clone: The sample holds other DNA sequences that translate to the same CDR3. The CDR3 region is CASSVRGVDEQFF. The CDR3 region has the DNA TGTGCCAGCAGCGTAAGGGGGGTGGATGAGCAGTTCTTC. This chain joins TRBV9 and TRBJ2-1, with D perhaps TRBD1 or TRBD2 (6 bases each). This CDR3 has 13 amino acids. Germline CDR1 is SGDLS and CDR2 is YYNGEE. V lost 1 base and J 8 bases, leaving 10 bases between the germline ends.

The chain carries TRBV28 and TRBJ1-1; 7 bases map to TRBD1. After removal of 6 bases from V and 4 bases from J, the junction contained 8 bases not matched to a gene. This CDR3 is 14 amino acids long. From germline, CDR1 is MDHEN and CDR2 SYDVKM. Written as DNA, the CDR3 is TGTGCCAGCAGGTCGACAGGGTCCGGCACTGAAGCTTTCTTT. Protein product: CASRSTGSGTEAFF.

The rearrangement uses TRBV18 and TRBJ1-4, with no clear D. The CDR3 has 14 residues. In germline, CDR1 is KGHSH, CDR2 LQKENI. Trimming stripped 3 bases from V and 2 bases from J, with 7 bases between. CDR3 sequence reads: CASSPPGTNEKLFF. The CDR3 bases are TGTGCCAGCTCACCGCCTGGGACTAATGAAAAACTGTTTTTT.

V and J are TRBV30 and TRBJ1-2, with TRBD1 as a possible D gene (5 bases). Trimming stripped 2 bases from V and 8 bases from J, with 15 bases between. The germline V gene has CDR1 GTSNPN and CDR2 SVGIG (reference sequence). The CDR3 loop spans 13 amino acids. In nucleotides, the CDR3 is TGTGCCTGGAGTACTCAGGGCTTAGGAGGCTACACCTTC. It yields the protein CAWSTQGLGGYTF.

J is TRBJ1-1 and V is TRBV11-3, with a possible D match to TRBD1 (6 bases). The CDR3 loop spans 13 amino acids. Germline assignment: CDR1 SGHNT and CDR2 YENEEA. Deletions cut 3 bases from V and 1 base from J, with 6 bases between. CDR3 sequence reads: CASSFRGNTEAFF. CDR3 coding DNA: TGTGCCAGCAGCTTCAGGGGGAACACTGAAGCTTTCTTT.

The chain joins TRBV28 to TRBJ1-5; possible D gene TRBD1, 6 bases. The V end lost 6 bases, the J end lost 6 bases, and 18 bases lay between the germline ends. The CDR3 has 15 amino acids. CDR1 and CDR2 from the germline V gene are MDHEN and SYDVKM. CDR3 in amino acids: CASSLRGGYAQPQHF. The CDR3 DNA is TGTGCCAGCAGCCTTCGAGGGGGGTATGCTCAGCCCCAGCATTTT. Based on the CDR3 plus reference TRBV28 and TRBJ1-5, the full variable domain is DVKVTQSSRYLVKRTGEKVFLECVQDMDHENMFWYRQDPGLGLRLIYFSYDVKMKEKGDIPEGYSVSREKKERFSLILESASTNQTSMYLCASSLRGGYAQPQHFGDGTRLSIL.

This clone was recorded a few times. The chain links TRBV7-9 to TRBJ2-7; perhaps TRBD1 as D (5 bases). V was shortened by 0 bases and J by 4 bases, with 10 bases between the two germline ends. This CDR3 has 14 amino acids. CDR1 and CDR2 from the germline V gene are SEHNR and FQNEAQ (reference sequence). CDR3 sequence reads: CASSLAGQPYEQYF. CDR3 sequence (DNA): TGTGCCAGCAGCTTAGCGGGGCAACCTTACGAGCAGTACTTC.

J is TRBJ2-7 and V is TRBV19; maybe TRBD1 (6 bases). V was shortened by 4 bases and J by 2 bases, with 12 bases between the two germline ends. This CDR3 region has 14 residues. Germline values: CDR1 LNHDA, CDR2 SQIVND (reference sequence). The CDR3 DNA reads TGTGCCAGTAGTAGCCGGGACACCCCCTACGAGCAGTACTTC. Amino acids: CASSSRDTPYEQYF.

The rearrangement joins TRBV19 to TRBJ1-5; the D gene is possibly TRBD1 (6 bases). CDR1 is LNHDA, CDR2 SQIVND, per germline (reference sequence). The CDR3 has 14 residues. The V end lost 4 bases, the J end lost 5 bases, and 12 bases lay between the germline ends. The CDR3 nucleotides read TGTGCCAGTAGTAGGGACAATCAAGATCAGCCCCAGCATTTT. Translation gives CASSRDNQDQPQHF.

The CDR3 DNA follows: TGTGCCAGTACTCCGACGGAGGGCTACAATCAGCCCCAGCATTTT. Amino acids: CASTPTEGYNQPQHF. V is TRBV19 and J is TRBJ1-5; the D is unclear. The CDR3 consists of 15 residues. V was trimmed by 7 bases and J by 3 bases, leaving 16 bases between them. CDR1 is LNHDA and CDR2 is SQIVND in the germline V gene (reference sequence).

This clone was counted between two and nine times. The rearrangement uses TRBV12-3 or TRBV12-4 and TRBJ2-2, with D uncertain. The CDR3 consists of 13 residues. V was trimmed by 4 bases and J by 6 bases, leaving 9 bases between them. The CDR3 reads CASSYYKAGELFF. The DNA of the CDR3 is TGTGCCAGCAGTTACTACAAGGCCGGGGAGCTGTTTTTT.

The chain has TRBV7-2 and TRBJ2-5; TRBD1 is a possible D gene (6 bases). From germline, CDR1 is SGHTA and CDR2 FQGNSA. The CDR3 extends over 13 amino acids. The V and J ends lost 5 bases and 3 bases respectively, with 10 bases between them. The chain's CDR3 is CASSLDREETQYF. The CDR3 DNA reads as TGTGCCAGCAGCCTGGACAGAGAAGAGACCCAGTACTTC.

In its sample, this clone was seen once. This chain joins TRBV12-3 or TRBV12-4 and TRBJ2-5, with D possibly TRBD1 on 5 matching bases. V lost 3 bases to trimming and J lost 4 bases, with 9 bases between them. The CDR3 runs 13 residues. This CDR3 reads CASSLDNLETQYF. CDR3 sequence (DNA): TGTGCCAGCAGTTTGGACAATTTAGAGACCCAGTACTTC.

This clone appeared once. The chain combines TRBV5-8 with TRBJ2-5, with 10 bases lining up with TRBD2. This CDR3 comprises 15 residues. The germline V gene encodes CDR1 SGHTS and CDR2 YDEGEE. V shed 4 bases, J shed 5 bases, and the junction held 8 bases outside the gene matches. The CDR3 nucleotides read TGTGCCAGCAGCACCAGACTAGCGGGCGCGGAGACCCAGTACTTC. Translated: CASSTRLAGAETQYF.

The V call is TRBV10-1, the J call TRBJ1-4; no clear D gene. The germline V and J ends were trimmed by 2 bases and 3 bases, with 16 bases remaining between them. The CDR3 extends over 17 amino acids. CDR1 and CDR2 (germline): WNHNN, SYGVQD (reference sequence). Here the CDR3 reads CASSEGHFWLSNEKLFF. The CDR3 nucleotides are TGCGCCAGCAGTGAGGGGCATTTCTGGTTATCTAATGAAAAACTGTTTTTT.

This clone was seen once. The V and J genes are TRBV4-2 and TRBJ2-1; tentatively, D is TRBD2 (5 bases). The CDR3 has 14 amino acids. V lost 3 bases, J lost 4 bases, and 10 bases lay in between. CDR1 is LGHNA and CDR2 is YNFKEQ in the germline V gene. In nucleotides, the CDR3 is TGTGCCAGCAGCCACGGGCCGGGGTACAATGAGCAGTTCTTC. Protein product: CASSHGPGYNEQFF.

The rearrangement links TRBV2 to TRBJ2-5; a weak D match, TRBD1 (6 bases). The germline V gene has CDR1 SNHLY and CDR2 FYNNEI. Trimming took 6 bases from V and 3 from J, leaving 8 bases between them. The CDR3 loop spans 12 amino acids. CDR3 region: CASRRTEETQYF. The DNA for the CDR3 is TGTGCCAGCAGGAGGACAGAAGAGACCCAGTACTTC.

The J gene is TRBJ1-1, the V gene TRBV3-1 (or the pseudogene TRBV3-2), with D maybe TRBD1 (5 bases). The germline V gene encodes CDR1 LGHDT and CDR2 YNNKEL (reference sequence). The CDR3 is 13 residues long. V was pared by 1 base and J by 4 bases, with 7 bases between. CDR3 protein: CASSQVRGTEAFF. The DNA for the CDR3 is TGTGCCAGCAGCCAAGTAAGGGGCACTGAAGCTTTCTTT.

In its sample, this clone is medium-sized. The chain couples TRBV27 to TRBJ1-2; a weak D match, TRBD1 (6 bases). V shed 2 bases and J shed 8 bases, with 12 bases lying between them. Germline lookup yields CDR1 MNHEY and CDR2 SMNVEV (reference sequence). The CDR3 contains 13 residues. CDR3 amino acids: CASSLQPGTGYTF. DNA for the CDR3: TGTGCCAGCAGTTTACAACCCGGGACAGGCTACACCTTC.